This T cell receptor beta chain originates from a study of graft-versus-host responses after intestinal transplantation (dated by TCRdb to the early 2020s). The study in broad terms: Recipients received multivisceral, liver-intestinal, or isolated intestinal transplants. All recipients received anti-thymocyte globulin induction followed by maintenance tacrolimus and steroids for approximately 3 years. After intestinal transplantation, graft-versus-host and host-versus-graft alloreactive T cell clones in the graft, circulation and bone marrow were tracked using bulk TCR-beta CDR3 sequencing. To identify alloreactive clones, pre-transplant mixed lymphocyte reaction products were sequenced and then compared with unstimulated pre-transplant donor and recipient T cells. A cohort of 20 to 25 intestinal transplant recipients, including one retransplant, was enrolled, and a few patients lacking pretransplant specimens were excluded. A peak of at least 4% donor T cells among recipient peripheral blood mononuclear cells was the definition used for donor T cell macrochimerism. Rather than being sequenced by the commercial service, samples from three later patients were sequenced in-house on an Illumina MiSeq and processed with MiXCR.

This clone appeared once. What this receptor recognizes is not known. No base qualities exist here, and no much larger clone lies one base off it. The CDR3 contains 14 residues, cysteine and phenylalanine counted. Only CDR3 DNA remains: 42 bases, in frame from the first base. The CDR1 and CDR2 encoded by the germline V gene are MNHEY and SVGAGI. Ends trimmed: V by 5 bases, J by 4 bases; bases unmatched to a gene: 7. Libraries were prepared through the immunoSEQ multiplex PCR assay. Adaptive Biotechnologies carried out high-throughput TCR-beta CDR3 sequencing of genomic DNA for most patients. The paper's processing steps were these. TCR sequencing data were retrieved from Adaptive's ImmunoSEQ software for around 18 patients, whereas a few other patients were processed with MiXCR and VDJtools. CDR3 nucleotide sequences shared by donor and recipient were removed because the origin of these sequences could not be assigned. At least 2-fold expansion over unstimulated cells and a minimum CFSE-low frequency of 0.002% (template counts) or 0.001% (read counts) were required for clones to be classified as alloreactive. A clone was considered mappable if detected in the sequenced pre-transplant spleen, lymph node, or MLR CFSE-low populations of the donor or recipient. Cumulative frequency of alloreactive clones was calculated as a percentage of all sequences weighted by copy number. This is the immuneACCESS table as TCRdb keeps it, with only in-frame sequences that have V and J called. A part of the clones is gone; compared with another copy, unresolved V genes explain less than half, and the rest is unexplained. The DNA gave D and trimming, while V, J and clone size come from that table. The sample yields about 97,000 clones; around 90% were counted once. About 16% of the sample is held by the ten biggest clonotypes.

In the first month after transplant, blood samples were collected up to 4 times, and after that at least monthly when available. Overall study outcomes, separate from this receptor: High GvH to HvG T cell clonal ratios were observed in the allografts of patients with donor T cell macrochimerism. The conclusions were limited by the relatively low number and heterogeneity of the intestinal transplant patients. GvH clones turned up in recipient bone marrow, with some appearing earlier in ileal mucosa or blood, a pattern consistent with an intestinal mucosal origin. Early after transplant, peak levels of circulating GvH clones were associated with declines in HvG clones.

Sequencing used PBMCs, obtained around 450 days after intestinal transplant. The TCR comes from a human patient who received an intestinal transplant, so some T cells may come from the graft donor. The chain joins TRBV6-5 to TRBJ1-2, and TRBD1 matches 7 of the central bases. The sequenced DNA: TGTGCCAGCAGTCGTACCGGGACAGCCTATGGCTACACCTTC. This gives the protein CASSRTGTAYGYTF.